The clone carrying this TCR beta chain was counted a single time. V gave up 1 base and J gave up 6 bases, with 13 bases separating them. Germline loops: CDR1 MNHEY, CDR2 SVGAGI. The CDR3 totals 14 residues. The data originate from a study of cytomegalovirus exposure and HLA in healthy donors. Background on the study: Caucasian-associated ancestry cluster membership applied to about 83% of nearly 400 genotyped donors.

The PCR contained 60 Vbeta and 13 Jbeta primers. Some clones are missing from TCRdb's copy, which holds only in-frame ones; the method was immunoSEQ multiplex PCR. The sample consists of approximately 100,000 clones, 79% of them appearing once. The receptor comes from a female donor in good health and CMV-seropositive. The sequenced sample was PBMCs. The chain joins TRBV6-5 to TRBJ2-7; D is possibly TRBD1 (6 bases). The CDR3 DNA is TGTGCCAGCAGTTACTTTGGTAGGGGGAGCGAGCAGTACTTC. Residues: CASSYFGRGSEQYF.